One sample yielded the 32 T cell receptor beta chains listed below, sequenced in a study of cytomegalovirus exposure and HLA in healthy donors. The PCR ran on 60 Vbeta and 13 Jbeta primers. TCRdb keeps only in-frame clones here, not all; method: immunoSEQ multiplex PCR. The sample holds 130,000 to 150,000 clones; about two thirds are singletons and the top ten take 1.5% to 2%. The sequenced sample was PBMCs. The receptors derive from a woman aged 18 to 35 in good health and CMV-seronegative.

The chain joins TRBV6-5 to TRBJ1-5; D is possibly TRBD1 (5 bases). Trimming pared 7 bases from V and 6 bases from J, leaving 16 bases between. The CDR3 has 14 residues. Germline V gene sequence: CDR1 MNHEY, CDR2 SVGAGI. CDR3 sequence (DNA): TGTGCCAGCACAGACAGACAAAGGGTTCAGCCCCAGCATTTT. It codes for CASTDRQRVQPQHF.

The genes are TRBV5-1 and TRBJ2-7, with 8 positions matching TRBD1. The CDR3 contains 13 residues. Trimming removed 4 bases from V and 6 bases from J; junction bases left unmatched: 6. Per the germline V gene, CDR1 is SGHRS and CDR2 is YFSETQ. The CDR3 protein is CASSRTGLGEQYV. For the CDR3, the DNA is TGCGCCAGCAGCCGGACAGGGCTCGGCGAGCAGTACGTC.

This rearrangement joins TRBV15 to TRBJ1-5, with 7 bases that match TRBD1. V lost 2 bases, J lost 2 bases, and 6 bases stayed unmatched. CDR3 length: 16 residues. The germline gives CDR1 LNHNV, CDR2 YYDKDF (reference sequence). Written as DNA, the CDR3 is TGTGCCACCAGCAGAACCGACAGGGCCGGCAATCAGCCCCAGCATTTT. This sequence encodes CATSRTDRAGNQPQHF.

CDR3 coding DNA: TGCGCCAGCAGCCGACGAACGGACAGTGTATATGGCTACACCTTC. Translating it yields CASSRRTDSVYGYTF. J is TRBJ1-2 and V is TRBV4-1, with D perhaps matching TRBD1 (6 bases). Per germline, CDR1 MGHRA and CDR2 YSYEKL. There are 15 residues in the CDR3. V was trimmed by 4 bases and J by 5 bases, leaving 17 bases between them.

In its sample, this clone was seen a few times. The genes are TRBV9 and TRBJ1-5; D is unclear. V shed 2 bases and J shed 0 bases, with 6 bases lying between them. This CDR3 has 14 residues. Germline V CDR1 and CDR2: SGDLS, YYNGEE. The CDR3 bases are TGTGCCAGCAGCGTGGGCTATAGCAATCAGCCCCAGCATTTT. Residues: CASSVGYSNQPQHF.

This clone was seen a few times. V gene TRBV5-4 combines with J gene TRBJ2-1, with a weak D call TRBD2 (6 bases). The CDR3 runs 12 residues. Trimming pared 1 base from V and 15 bases from J, leaving 14 bases between. The germline CDR1 and CDR2 sequences are SGHNT and YYREEE (reference sequence). The CDR3 loop reads CASSLRAGPTFF. As DNA, the CDR3 is TGTGCCAGCAGCTTGCGAGCGGGTCCGACGTTCTTC.

The J gene is TRBJ2-5, the V gene TRBV7-2, with D maybe TRBD2 (6 bases). The V and J ends lost 8 bases and 14 bases respectively, with 15 bases between them. Germline assignment: CDR1 SGHTA and CDR2 FQGNSA. This CDR3 region has 10 residues. CDR3 amino acids: CASGGTRLYF. The CDR3 DNA reads as TGTGCCAGCGGGGGGACCCGATTATACTTC.

This chain links TRBV15 with TRBJ2-5; 13 bases map to TRBD2. Germline V gene sequence: CDR1 LNHNV, CDR2 YYDKDF (reference sequence). V lost 2 bases, J lost 5 bases, and 11 bases stayed unmatched. The CDR3 totals 18 residues. In nucleotides, the CDR3 is TGTGCCACCAGCAGATCCCTACTAGCGGGAGGGCTGGGGGAGACCCAGTACTTC. It codes for CATSRSLLAGGLGETQYF.

Remarks on this clone: At one boundary the junction diverges from the germline segment, which might be a read error. The rearrangement links TRBV4-1 to TRBJ1-5; 7 bases fit TRBD1. Germline CDR1 and CDR2: MGHRA and YSYEKL. The CDR3 totals 15 residues. Here the CDR3 reads CASSPRDRSNQSQHF. The CDR3 DNA follows: TGCGCCAGCAGCCCTAGGGACAGATCCAATCAGTCCCAGCATTTT.

The V call is TRBV10-2, the J call TRBJ1-2; TRBD1 matches 7 bases. The CDR3 sequence is 14 residues long. Germline-derived CDR1 and CDR2 are WSHSY and SAAADI. With 2 bases clipped from V and 4 bases from J, the junction kept 4 bases outside the gene matches. CDR3 amino acids: CASSENPGGYGYTF. The CDR3 DNA is TGCGCCAGCAGTGAGAACCCAGGGGGCTATGGCTACACCTTC.

This chain joins TRBV11-3 and TRBJ1-4; weak D call: TRBD1 (5 bases). The CDR3 length is 14 residues. CDR1 is SGHNT, CDR2 YENEEA, per germline. V dropped 4 bases and J dropped 4 bases, with 10 bases sitting between them. The CDR3 DNA sequence: TGTGCCAGCAGCTCAGGGCTGGTTAATGAAAAACTGTTTTTT. Translating gives CASSSGLVNEKLFF. The full variable domain, rest sourced from reference TRBV11-3 and TRBJ1-4, is EAGVVQSPRYKIIEKKQPVAFWCNPISGHNTLYWYLQNLGQGPELLIRYENEEAVDDSQLPKDRFSAERLKGVDSTLKIQPAELGDSAVYLCASSSGLVNEKLFFGSGTQLSVL.

This clone has more than one count but fewer than ten. The chain recombines TRBV5-4 with TRBJ2-1; 8 bases line up with TRBD2. V was clipped by 1 base and J by 8 bases; unmatched bases: 8. The CDR3 extends over 15 amino acids. Germline CDR1 reads SGHNT; CDR2 reads YYREEE (reference sequence). The CDR3 bases are TGTGCCAGCAGCTTGTTCCGGGGGGGGATGCATGAGCAGTTCTTC. Protein: CASSLFRGGMHEQFF.

This clone occurred a few times. This chain uses TRBV5-4 with TRBJ1-2; a weak D match, TRBD1 (6 bases). CDR1 is SGHNT and CDR2 is YYREEE in the germline V gene (reference sequence). This CDR3 is built from 14 residues. Trimming cost V 0 bases and J 4 bases, with 10 bases left between them. The CDR3 DNA sequence: TGTGCCAGCAGCTTGGGGGGGGGCCTCTATGGCTACACCTTC. Translation gives CASSLGGGLYGYTF.

The rearrangement links TRBV29-1 to TRBJ1-2, with TRBD1 matching over 7 bases. Trimming took 3 bases from V and 5 from J; bases not matched to a gene: 9. The CDR3 has 14 residues. Germline assignment: CDR1 SQVTM and CDR2 ANQGSEA. For the CDR3, the DNA is TGCAGCGTTGATCTAAGGGGGCTTGGATATGGCTACACCTTC. This sequence encodes CSVDLRGLGYGYTF.

The V call is TRBV7-9, the J call TRBJ1-6; D is perhaps TRBD1 (6 bases). The CDR3 is 14 amino acids. The ends were cut back, 5 bases at V and 10 bases at J, with 15 bases in the middle. The V gene's germline CDR1 is SEHNR and CDR2 FQNEAQ (reference sequence). In nucleotides, the CDR3 is TGTGCCAGCAGCACAGGGACACCGGGGTCACCCCTCCACTTT. As protein: CASSTGTPGSPLHF.

The chain employs TRBV7-9 and TRBJ2-5, with 7 bases aligning to TRBD1. Germline loops: CDR1 SEHNR, CDR2 FQNEAQ (reference sequence). CDR3 size: 15 residues. With V trimmed by 4 bases and J by 4 bases, 9 bases remained unmatched. The CDR3 bases are TGTGCCAGCAGCTCGATCGAGACAGGGAGAGAGACCCAGTACTTC. It encodes CASSSIETGRETQYF.

The gene calls are TRBV4-1 and TRBJ2-6; 9 bases align to TRBD1. CDR1 MGHRA and CDR2 YSYEKL come from the germline V gene. The CDR3 has 20 residues. With 4 bases clipped from V and 0 bases from J, the junction kept 13 bases outside the gene matches. The CDR3 sequence is CASSRVQTGTGNSGANVLTF. CDR3 in DNA: TGCGCCAGCAGCCGCGTCCAAACCGGGACAGGGAACTCTGGGGCCAACGTCCTGACTTTC.

The V call is TRBV19, the J call TRBJ2-6; the D gene is possibly TRBD1 (7 bases). The germline V and J ends were trimmed by 6 bases and 2 bases, with 17 bases remaining between them. Germline CDR1 is LNHDA and CDR2 is SQIVND (reference sequence). CDR3 length equals 17 residues. The CDR3 nucleotides read TGTGCCAGTAGCATCCAGGGGGGCCGAGCTGGGGCCAACGTCCTGACTTTC. Its protein is CASSIQGGRAGANVLTF.

V gene TRBV9 combines with J gene TRBJ2-1; possibly TRBD1 for D (6 bases). The CDR3 spans 14 residues. Germline-derived CDR1 and CDR2 are SGDLS and YYNGEE. Trimming removed 0 bases from V and 7 bases from J, with 11 bases in between. The CDR3 is CASSVGSRGNEQFF. The CDR3 nucleotides are TGTGCCAGCAGCGTAGGATCCAGGGGAAATGAGCAGTTCTTC.

The chain recombines TRBV5-1 with TRBJ1-5; D might be TRBD1 (6 bases). In germline, CDR1 is SGHRS, CDR2 YFSETQ. V lost 4 bases to trimming and J lost 10 bases, with 15 bases between them. This CDR3 is built from 13 residues. CDR3 coding DNA: TGCGCCAGCAGCGTGGGACACCTGGGTCCCCAGCATTTT. Protein: CASSVGHLGPQHF. The full variable domain, its missing parts supplied by reference TRBV5-1 and TRBJ1-5, is KAGVTQTPRYLIKTRGQQVTLSCSPISGHRSVSWYQQTPGQGLQFLFEYFSETQRNKGNFPGRFSGRQFSNSRSEMNVSTLELGDSALYLCASSVGHLGPQHFGDGTRLSIL.

This chain uses TRBV5-1 with TRBJ2-3, with 13 bases matching TRBD2. With 4 bases clipped from V and 3 bases from J, the junction kept 5 bases outside the gene matches. The CDR3 has 16 amino acids. Germline CDR1 and CDR2: SGHRS and YFSETQ. CDR3 region: CASSPTSGGHTDTQYF. The DNA of the CDR3 is TGCGCCAGCAGCCCGACTAGCGGGGGGCATACAGATACGCAGTATTTT.

V and J are TRBV15 and TRBJ1-5, with a weak D call TRBD1 (5 bases). CDR3 length: 14 amino acids. CDR1 and CDR2 (germline): LNHNV, YYDKDF (reference sequence). Trimming cost V 7 bases and J 7 bases, with 17 bases left between them. The CDR3 nucleotides read TGTGCCACCAATGCAGGGCGAATCGGACAGCCCCAGCATTTT. Translated, it gives CATNAGRIGQPQHF.

In this sample, this clone turned up a few times. DNA for the CDR3: TGTGCCAGCAGCGCCTTGGACACTTCCTACGAGCAGTACTTC. This encodes CASSALDTSYEQYF. The gene calls are TRBV9 and TRBJ2-5, with D perhaps matching TRBD1 (5 bases). Matching the DNA end better, TRBJ2-7 makes the J call doubtful. The CDR3 totals 14 residues. The germline V gene encodes CDR1 SGDLS and CDR2 YYNGEE.

This rearrangement joins TRBV4-3 to TRBJ2-7, with TRBD1 as a possible D gene (6 bases). This CDR3 contains 12 residues. The V end was cut by 0 bases, the J end by 6 bases, with 6 bases between. The germline gives CDR1 LGHNA, CDR2 YSLEER. CDR3 coding DNA: TGCGCCAGCAGCCAAGACAGGGGCGAGCAGTACTTC. This gives the protein CASSQDRGEQYF.

The chain links TRBV6-5 to TRBJ1-1; tentative D call: TRBD1 (5 bases). Germline V gene lookup returns CDR1 MNHEY and CDR2 SVGAGI. The length of the CDR3 is 14 residues. V lost 6 bases and J 6 bases, leaving 17 bases between the germline ends. CDR3 nucleotide sequence: TGTGCCAGCAGCTCAACGGGGGGAGTACCTGAAGCTTTCTTT. Its translation is CASSSTGGVPEAFF.

The chain has TRBV7-3 and TRBJ1-3, with D unclear. Trimming took 5 bases from V and 0 from J, leaving 8 bases between them. This CDR3 contains 14 residues. Germline CDR1 is SGHTA and CDR2 is FQGTGA. Here the CDR3 reads CASSPGSSGNTIYF. CDR3 DNA: TGTGCCAGCAGCCCCGGGAGCTCTGGAAACACCATATATTTT.

The chain links TRBV7-2 to TRBJ2-3; tentative D call: TRBD2 (5 bases). The CDR3 covers 14 residues. Germline assignment: CDR1 SGHTA and CDR2 FQGNSA. Trimming took 4 bases from V and 4 from J, leaving 12 bases between them. This CDR3 is CASSSRTGADTQYF. The CDR3 coding sequence is TGTGCCAGCAGCTCCAGAACCGGGGCAGATACGCAGTATTTT.

The V gene is TRBV12-2, the J gene TRBJ2-5; the table's D gene call, TRBD2, was not cross checked with the DNA. TRBV12-2 is flagged as a pseudogene. This CDR3 region has 19 residues. DNA of the CDR3: TGTGCAAGTCGCTTAGGCCGACTAGCGGGAGAAAGGGACCAAGAAACCCAGTACTTC. Its protein is CASRLGRLAGERDQETQYF.

V gene TRBV4-2 combines with J gene TRBJ2-1, with 7 bases identical to TRBD1. Germline CDR1 LGHNA, CDR2 YNFKEQ. V was clipped by 3 bases and J by 2 bases; unmatched bases: 7. This CDR3 region has 16 residues. For the CDR3, the DNA is TGTGCCAGCAGCCATCTGACAGGGCAGCCCTACAATGAGCAGTTCTTC. As protein: CASSHLTGQPYNEQFF.

This clone was counted a single time. CDR3 nucleotides: TGTGCCAGCTCGGCAGGGGCCAACTATGGCTACACCTTC. It yields the protein CASSAGANYGYTF. This chain links TRBV18 with TRBJ1-2; D is perhaps TRBD1 (6 bases). The germline V gene has CDR1 KGHSH and CDR2 LQKENI. The CDR3 sequence is 13 residues long. V lost 6 bases and J 2 bases, leaving 10 bases between the germline ends.

This chain uses TRBV28 with TRBJ2-7; the D is unclear. V lost 3 bases, J lost 2 bases, and 8 bases lay in between. The CDR3 extends over 13 amino acids. Germline assignment: CDR1 MDHEN and CDR2 SYDVKM. CDR3 sequence (DNA): TGTGCCAGCAGTTTTGGAGCTGCCTACGAGCAGTACGTC. Translating gives CASSFGAAYEQYV.

The CDR3 bases are TGTGCCAGCAGTTCGGGACAAAACACTGAAGCTTTCTTT. Its translation is CASSSGQNTEAFF. The chain has TRBV27 and TRBJ1-1; D perhaps matches TRBD1 (6 bases). CDR1 is MNHEY, CDR2 SMNVEV, per germline (reference sequence). The ends were cut back, 4 bases at V and 2 bases at J, with 8 bases in the middle. The CDR3 spans 13 residues.